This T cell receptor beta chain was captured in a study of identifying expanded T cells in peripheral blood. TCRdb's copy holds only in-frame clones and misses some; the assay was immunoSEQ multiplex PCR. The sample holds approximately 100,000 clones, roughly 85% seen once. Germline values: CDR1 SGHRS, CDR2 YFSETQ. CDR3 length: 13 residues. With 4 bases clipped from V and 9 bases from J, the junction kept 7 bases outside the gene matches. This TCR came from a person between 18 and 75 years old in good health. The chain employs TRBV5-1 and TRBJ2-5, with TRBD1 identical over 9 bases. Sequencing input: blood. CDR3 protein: CASSPGQGFSQYF. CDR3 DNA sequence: TGCGCCAGCAGCCCGGGACAGGGTTTCTCCCAGTACTTC.